This TCR beta chain was documented in a study of blood T cell repertoires in COVID-19. Whole-study context: Sources were T cells, B-cell-depleted T cells, or PBMCs; the material itself was cDNA or gDNA.

A remark on this clone: The junction and the germline gene differ at one end; a read error may be behind it.

This CDR3 has 12 amino acids. Germline assignment: CDR1 SEHNR and CDR2 FQNEAQ (reference sequence). Per the original methods: Amplification with reference gene primers provided the estimates of nucleated cell counts. Sequencing used immunoSEQ multiplex PCR; TCRdb keeps in-frame clones, though not all of them. D and trimming come from the DNA, and the V and J calls and clone size come from that table. The table includes 100,000 to 150,000 clones, around 81% detected once. The chain combines TRBV7-9 with TRBJ2-7; 8 nucleotides match TRBD1. The sequence was obtained from a man aged 25 to 40 with COVID-19, enrolled during active disease. Sequences were obtained from peripheral blood. The CDR3 sequence: CASSFSGDRYFF. CDR3 DNA: TGTGCCAGCAGCTTCAGTGGGGACAGGTACTTCTTC.